This TCR beta chain was documented in a study of cytomegalovirus exposure and HLA in healthy donors. Everyone who donated was a healthy bone marrow donor. A note on this clone: Its matching antigen is unknown.

Study observations and caveats: Immune exposure information comprised only CMV serostatus.

In the PCR, 60 Vbeta and 13 Jbeta primers were used. Assay: immunoSEQ multiplex PCR; the TCRdb copy retains only in-frame clones and omits some. The table includes 100,000 or so clones, under 75% detected once. The TCR comes from a man aged 45-65 years in good health and CMV-seronegative. The sequenced material came from PBMCs.

The DNA of the CDR3 is TGTGCCAGCAGTGAGAGGGCTCCCGGGAATGGCTACACCTTC. This translates into CASSERAPGNGYTF. This chain links TRBV2 with TRBJ1-2, with D unclear. The CDR3 runs 14 residues. Germline values: CDR1 SNHLY, CDR2 FYNNEI. V lost 3 bases to trimming and J lost 6 bases, with 14 bases between them.